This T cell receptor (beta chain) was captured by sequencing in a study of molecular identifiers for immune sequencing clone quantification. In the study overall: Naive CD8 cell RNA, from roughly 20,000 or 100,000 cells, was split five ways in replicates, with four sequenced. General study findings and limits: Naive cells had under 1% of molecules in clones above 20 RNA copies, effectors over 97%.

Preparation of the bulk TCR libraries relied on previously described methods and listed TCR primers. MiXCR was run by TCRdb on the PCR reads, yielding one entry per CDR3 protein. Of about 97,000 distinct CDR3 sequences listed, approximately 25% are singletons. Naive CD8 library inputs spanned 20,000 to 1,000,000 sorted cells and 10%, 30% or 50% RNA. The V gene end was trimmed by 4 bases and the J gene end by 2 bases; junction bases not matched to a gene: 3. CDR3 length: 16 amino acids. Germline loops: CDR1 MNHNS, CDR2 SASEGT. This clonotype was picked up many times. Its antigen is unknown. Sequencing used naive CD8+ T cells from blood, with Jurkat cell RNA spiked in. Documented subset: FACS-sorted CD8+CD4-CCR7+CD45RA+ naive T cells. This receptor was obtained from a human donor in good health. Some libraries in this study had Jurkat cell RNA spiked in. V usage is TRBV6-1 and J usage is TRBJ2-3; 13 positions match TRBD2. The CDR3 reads CASSVLAGGFTDTQYF. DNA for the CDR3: TGTGCCAGCAGTGTACTAGCGGGAGGGTTCACAGATACGCAGTATTTT.